The text below deals with one TCR beta chain. Its antigen is not identified. Each subset's genomic DNA was shared equally among a number of immunoSEQ plates. This table comes from immunoSEQ multiplex PCR, and its TCRdb copy is limited to in-frame clones, with some not included. Here the sample spans under 1 million clones, around 96% being singletons. The sample is drawn from a study of shared clonotypes between healthy human individuals. Study-wide findings and caveats: Though the depth was large, rarefaction showed that sorted-subset sequencing was incomplete. Some naive CD4 clonotypes, around 5%, turned up in common across a handful of donors.

This CDR3 has 17 amino acids. After removal of 5 bases from V and 2 bases from J, the junction contained 16 bases not matched to a gene. Per the germline V gene, CDR1 is SQVTM and CDR2 is ANQGSEA. CD45RO-negative, CCR7-positively selected cells formed the naive CD8 fraction, excluding terminally differentiated effector memory CD45RA+ cells. The sequencing input was naive CD8+ T cells sorted from blood. The chain is built from TRBV29-1 and TRBJ2-7, with 9 nucleotides matching TRBD1. This receptor was taken from a man aged 25 to 40 in good health. The CDR3 sequence is CSVIDPGQGLNAYEQYF. Written as DNA, the CDR3 is TGCAGCGTTATAGACCCAGGACAGGGGCTAAATGCCTACGAGCAGTACTTC.